This TCR beta chain came from a study of T cells in Graves' hyperthyroidism and ophthalmopathy. Study context: The blood sample was taken at first diagnosis, before treatment began.

This clonotype was seen repeatedly, ten times or more. RNA transcripts gave rise to amplified TCR beta CDR3 regions. The HTBI set primed first-round TCR CDR3 RT-PCR. TCRdb re-called the multiplex PCR reads with MiXCR, one entry per CDR3 protein. The table includes approximately 700,000 distinct CDR3 sequences, about 17% detected once. The germline V gene encodes CDR1 DFQATT and CDR2 SNEGSKA (reference sequence). Losses at the gene ends were 3 bases for V and 1 base for J; bases not matched to a gene: 7. The CDR3 is made up of 16 amino acids. An absence of ophthalmopathy progression within 18 months meant stable Graves' hyperthyroidism.

J is TRBJ2-1 and V is TRBV20-1; 9 bases agree with TRBD2. This clonotype was obtained from a man in his late teens or twenties with Graves' hyperthyroidism. The sequenced material came from blood. The CDR3 coding sequence is TGCAGTGCTAGGGACGGACTAGCGCATTCCTACAATGAGCAGTTCTTC. Translated: CSARDGLAHSYNEQFF.